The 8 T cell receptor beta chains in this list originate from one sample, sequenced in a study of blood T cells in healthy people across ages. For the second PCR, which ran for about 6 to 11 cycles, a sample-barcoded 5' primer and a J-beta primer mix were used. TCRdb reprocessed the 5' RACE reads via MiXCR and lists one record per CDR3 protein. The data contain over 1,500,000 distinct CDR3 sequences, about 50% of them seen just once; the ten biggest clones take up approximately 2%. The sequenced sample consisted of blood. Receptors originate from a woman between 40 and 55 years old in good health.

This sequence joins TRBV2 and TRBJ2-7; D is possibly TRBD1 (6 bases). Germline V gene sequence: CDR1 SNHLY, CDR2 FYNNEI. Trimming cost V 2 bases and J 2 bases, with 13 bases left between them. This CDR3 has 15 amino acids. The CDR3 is CASSEPQGSAYEQYF. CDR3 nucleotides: TGTGCCAGCAGTGAACCACAGGGTTCGGCCTACGAGCAGTACTTC. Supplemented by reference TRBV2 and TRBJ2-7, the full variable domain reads EPEVTQTPSHQVTQMGQEVILRCVPISNHLYFYWYRQILGQKVEFLVSFYNNEISEKSEIFDDQFSVERPDGSNFTLKIRSTKLEDSAMYFCASSEPQGSAYEQYFGPGTRLTVT.

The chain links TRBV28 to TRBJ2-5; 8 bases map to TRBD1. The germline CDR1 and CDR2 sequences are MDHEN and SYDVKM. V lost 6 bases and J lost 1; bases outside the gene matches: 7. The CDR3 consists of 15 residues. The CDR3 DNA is TGTGCCAGCAGGCCAGGGACAGGCGTCCAAGAGACCCAGTACTTC. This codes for CASRPGTGVQETQYF. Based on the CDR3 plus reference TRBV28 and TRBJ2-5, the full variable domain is DVKVTQSSRYLVKRTGEKVFLECVQDMDHENMFWYRQDPGLGLRLIYFSYDVKMKEKGDIPEGYSVSREKKERFSLILESASTNQTSMYLCASRPGTGVQETQYFGPGTRLLVL.

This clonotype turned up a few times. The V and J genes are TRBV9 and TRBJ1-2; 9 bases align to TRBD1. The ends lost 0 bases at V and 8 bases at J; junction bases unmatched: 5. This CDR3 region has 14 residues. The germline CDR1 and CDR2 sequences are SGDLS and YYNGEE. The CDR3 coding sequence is TGTGCCAGCAGCGTAGGGGGACAGGGTAACGGCTACACCTTC. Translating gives CASSVGGQGNGYTF.

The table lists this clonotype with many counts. The DNA for the CDR3 is TGTGCCAGCAGCCGGGAGGGGGCGCGCGGGGCCAACGTCCTGACTTTC. Translating gives CASSREGARGANVLTF. The chain uses TRBV7-2 and TRBJ2-6, with D maybe TRBD2 (8 bases). The CDR3 loop spans 16 amino acids. Germline values: CDR1 SGHTA, CDR2 FQGNSA. The V and J ends lost 5 bases and 4 bases respectively, with 15 bases between them.

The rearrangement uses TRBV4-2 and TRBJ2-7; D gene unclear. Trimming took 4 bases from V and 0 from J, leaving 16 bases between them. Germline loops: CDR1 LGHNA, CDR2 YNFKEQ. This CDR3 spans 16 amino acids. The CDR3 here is CASSPSAQATSYEQYF. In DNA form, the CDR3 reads TGTGCCAGCAGCCCAAGTGCTCAGGCTACCTCCTACGAGCAGTACTTC.

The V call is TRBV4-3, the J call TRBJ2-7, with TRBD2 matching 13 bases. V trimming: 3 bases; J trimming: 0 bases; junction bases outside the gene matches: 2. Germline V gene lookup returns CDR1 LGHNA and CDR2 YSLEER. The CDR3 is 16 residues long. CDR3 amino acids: CASSQTSGGPSYEQYF. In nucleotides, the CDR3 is TGCGCCAGCAGCCAGACTAGCGGGGGGCCCTCCTACGAGCAGTACTTC.

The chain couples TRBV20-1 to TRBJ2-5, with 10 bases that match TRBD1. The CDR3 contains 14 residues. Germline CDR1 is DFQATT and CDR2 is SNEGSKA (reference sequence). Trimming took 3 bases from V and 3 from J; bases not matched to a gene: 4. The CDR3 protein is CSASTGTGEETQYF. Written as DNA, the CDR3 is TGCAGTGCTAGCACAGGGACAGGGGAAGAGACCCAGTACTTC.

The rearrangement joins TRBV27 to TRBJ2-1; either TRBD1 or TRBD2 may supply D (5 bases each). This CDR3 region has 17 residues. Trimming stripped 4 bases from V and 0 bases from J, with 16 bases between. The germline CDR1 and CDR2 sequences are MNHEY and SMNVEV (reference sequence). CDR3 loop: CASSSPGTVSSYNEQFF. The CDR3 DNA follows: TGTGCCAGCAGTTCGCCCGGGACGGTCAGCTCCTACAATGAGCAGTTCTTC.